This T cell receptor (beta chain) stems from a study of cytomegalovirus exposure and HLA in healthy donors. General study results and limits: Listed as cytomegalovirus-associated were roughly 180 TCR beta chains. The CMV antigen specificity of a few CMV-associated chains was confirmed through in vitro analysis.

The study drew the donors from its approximately 120-subject validation cohort, separate from the roughly 670-subject first cohort. The CDR3 has 17 residues. Unmatched junction bases numbered 9, after V lost 4 bases and J lost 4 bases. Per the germline V gene, CDR1 is MNHNS and CDR2 is SASEGT. Concerning this clone itself: What it binds is not known.

Some clones are missing from TCRdb's copy, which holds only in-frame ones; the method was immunoSEQ multiplex PCR. The sample contains about 64,000 clones, approximately 90% of which appear only once. The sequence was obtained from a woman aged 18-35 years in good health and CMV-seronegative. J is TRBJ2-2 and V is TRBV6-1; 10 bases map to TRBD1. Sample: PBMCs. The CDR3 DNA sequence: TGTGCCAGCAGTGTTCTGGGACAGGGGTTTGGCACCGGGGAGCTGTTTTTT. It encodes CASSVLGQGFGTGELFF.